This T cell receptor (beta chain) was obtained from a study of CD8+CD57+ T cells in acquired aplastic anemia. Study overall: Isolated CD4+ and CD8+ cells, once sorted, yielded DNA averaging about 3.1 ug. Study-wide points: The same twenty-nine CD8+ CDR3 sequences occurred in patients and in controls.

This clonotype was observed many times. Antigen: not known. Genomic DNA served as template for TCR beta VDJ and CDR3 profiling. TCRdb itself ran the reads through MiXCR, one entry per CDR3 protein. The sample has about 150,000 distinct CDR3 sequences, over 50% seen once. An expansion of CD8+CD57+ cells by flow cytometry had been shown in patients chosen for sequencing. The material sequenced was sorted CD4+, CD8+, or CD8+CD57+ T cells (not recorded which) from PBMCs. This TCR was sampled from a human donor with aplastic anemia.

DNA of the CDR3: TGTGCCATCAGCATGGGACAGTTAAATGAGCAGTTCTTC. This translates into CAISMGQLNEQFF. The V call is TRBV10-3, the J call TRBJ2-1; 7 bases match TRBD1. CDR1 is ENHRY, CDR2 SYGVKD, per germline. The CDR3 length is 13 residues. Trimming removed 6 bases from V and 7 bases from J; junction bases left unmatched: 6.